Listed below are T cell receptor beta chains from one sample, sequenced in a study of blood T cell repertoires in COVID-19. Measured with immunoSEQ multiplex PCR; TCRdb has only the in-frame clones, and not every one. The sample carries nearly 300,000 clones, around nine tenths recorded once. The sequencing sample was made of PBMCs or T cells enriched from blood (not recorded which). These receptors were collected from a woman aged 50 to 60 who had been exposed to COVID-19. The CDR3 runs from the conserved cysteine through the conserved F or W. The D gene is left open where the match is weak. Some rows have no size entry. The others give once, few or many, or a class for an expanded clone.

V gene	clone size	J gene	D gene	CDR3 protein	CDR3 DNA
TRBV6-1	.	TRBJ2-5	.	CASSDPGYSETQYF	TGTGCCAGCAGTGACCCAGGGTATTCGGAGACCCAGTACTTC
TRBV3-1/TRBV3-2	.	TRBJ2-7	.	CASSQDLAVPYEQYF	TGTGCCAGCAGCCAAGATTTGGCGGTTCCCTACGAGCAGTACTTC
TRBV19	.	TRBJ2-1	TRBD2	CASSGVRTSGGAYNEQFF	TGTGCCAGTAGTGGGGTGAGGACTAGCGGGGGGGCTTACAATGAGCAGTTCTTC
TRBV19	.	TRBJ2-1	.	CASSPRGNDNEQFF	TGTGCCAGTAGCCCCAGGGGTAACGACAATGAGCAGTTCTTC
TRBV6-5	.	TRBJ1-2	.	CASSLRETGFGYTF	TGTGCCAGCAGCCTACGGGAAACAGGGTTTGGCTACACCTTC
TRBV3-1/TRBV3-2	.	TRBJ1-1	.	CASSQAGGAVNTEAFF	TGTGCCAGCAGCCAAGCAGGCGGGGCCGTGAACACTGAAGCTTTCTTT
TRBV28	.	TRBJ1-4	.	CASRVGNEKLFF	TGTGCCAGCAGGGTCGGTAATGAAAAACTGTTTTTT
TRBV28	.	TRBJ1-5	.	CASSLLEGRVQPQHF	TGTGCCAGCAGTTTATTGGAGGGGAGGGTTCAGCCCCAGCATTTT
TRBV9	.	TRBJ2-5	TRBD2	CASSVGVAGGQETQYF	TGTGCCAGCAGCGTAGGCGTAGCGGGGGGACAAGAGACCCAGTACTTC
TRBV15	.	TRBJ1-1	TRBD1	CATSSDRGWNTEAFF	TGTGCCACCAGTTCGGACAGGGGATGGAACACTGAAGCTTTCTTT
TRBV6-5	.	TRBJ2-2	.	CASITGTNTGELFF	TGTGCCAGCATAACAGGGACGAACACCGGGGAGCTGTTTTTT
TRBV4-2	.	TRBJ2-1	.	CASSQSISGGSYNEQFF	TGTGCCAGCAGCCAGAGCATTAGCGGAGGCTCCTACAATGAGCAGTTCTTC
TRBV19	once	TRBJ1-4	TRBD1	CASSIRDRENEKLFF	TGTGCCAGTAGTATTCGGGACAGGGAAAACGAAAAACTGTTTTTT
TRBV19	.	TRBJ2-7	TRBD1	CASSDGQGGSYEQYF	TGTGCCAGTAGTGATGGACAGGGTGGATCCTACGAGCAGTACTTC
TRBV28	.	TRBJ1-5	.	CASNGGGSAYSNQPQHF	TGTGCCAGTAACGGTGGGGGCAGTGCTTATAGCAATCAGCCCCAGCATTTT
TRBV3-1/TRBV3-2	.	TRBJ2-7	TRBD2	CASSHAGATGGRSYEQYF	TGTGCCAGCAGCCATGCCGGAGCGACAGGCGGGAGGTCCTACGAGCAGTACTTC
TRBV5-1	.	TRBJ1-4	TRBD1	CASTRGAANEKLFF	TGCGCCAGCACCAGGGGGGCTGCTAATGAAAAACTGTTTTTT
TRBV6-5	.	TRBJ2-7	.	CASSYTGGGIYEQYF	TGTGCCAGCAGTTACACAGGGGGGGGTATCTACGAGCAGTACTTC
TRBV5-1	.	TRBJ1-6	TRBD1	CASSLWGAGGESPLHF	TGCGCCAGCAGCTTGTGGGGGGCAGGGGGTGAGTCACCCCTCCACTTT
TRBV7-9	few	TRBJ1-4	.	CASSLGHSPWEKLFF	TGTGCCAGCAGCTTGGGCCATAGTCCGTGGGAAAAACTGTTTTTT
TRBV5-1	.	TRBJ2-2	.	CASSSGGPVSRELFF	TGCGCCAGCAGCAGTGGTGGGCCCGTCAGCAGGGAGCTGTTTTTT
TRBV23-1	.	TRBJ1-2	.	CASSQSACRFPCGYTF	TGCGCCAGCAGTCAATCCGCCTGCAGGTTTCCTTGTGGCTACACCTTC
TRBV5-1	.	TRBJ1-3	.	CASSLASSGNTIYF	TGCGCCAGCAGCTTGGCCAGCTCTGGAAACACCATATATTTT
TRBV3-1/TRBV3-2	once	TRBJ1-4	.	CASGGRGVGEKLFF	TGTGCCAGCGGGGGCAGGGGAGTAGGTGAAAAACTGTTTTTT
TRBV28	.	TRBJ1-5	TRBD1	CASAGTGYSNQPQHF	TGTGCCAGCGCCGGGACAGGCTATAGCAATCAGCCCCAGCATTTT
TRBV5-4	.	TRBJ2-1	TRBD2	CASSIPSGTTYNEQFF	TGTGCCAGCAGCATACCCTCCGGGACTACCTACAATGAGCAGTTCTTC
TRBV3-1/TRBV3-2	.	TRBJ1-6	TRBD1	CASSQDRVKNNSPLHF	TGTGCCAGCAGCCAGGACAGGGTAAAAAATAATTCACCCCTCCACTTT
TRBV5-1	once	TRBJ2-5	.	CASSQGTLRETQYF	TGCGCCAGCAGCCAGGGGACGCTTAGGGAGACCCAGTACTTC